The rows below give T cell receptor beta chains drawn from one sample of a study of shared T cell receptors in the human thymus. Measured with immunoSEQ multiplex PCR; TCRdb has only the in-frame clones, and not every one. Here the sample spans more than 550,000 clones, around 87% being singletons. These data also formed part of another study, on human thymus T cells.

Sequencing was done on a sample of thymocytes. All receptors derive from a boy under two years old with a congenital heart defect. Both conserved end residues are part of each CDR3. A D gene is named only where the DNA matches it firmly.

J: TRBJ2-7; D: TRBD2; V: TRBV10-3; length: 17; CDR3: CAISEWLAGGSSYEQYF
J: TRBJ1-6; D: -; V: TRBV7-7; length: 16; CDR3: CASSPGGSSYNSPLHF
J: TRBJ1-4; D: TRBD1; V: TRBV25-1; length: 15; CDR3: CASSERGTGDEKLFF
J: TRBJ1-1; D: -; V: TRBV9; length: 16; CDR3: CASSVGPGGMNTEAFF
J: TRBJ1-2; D: TRBD1; V: TRBV28; length: 16; CDR3: CASSPPRGQGDYGYTF
J: TRBJ1-2; D: TRBD1; V: TRBV4-1; length: 15; CDR3: CASSQVTGQLYGYTF
J: TRBJ1-1; D: -; V: TRBV5-4; length: 14; CDR3: CASSWNRVPTEAFF
J: TRBJ2-7; D: -; V: TRBV5-1; length: 17; CDR3: CASSNWAHHGTPYEQYF
J: TRBJ1-2; D: -; V: TRBV5-4; length: 17; CDR3: CASSPSGGGRGNYGYTF
J: TRBJ2-7; D: TRBD1; V: TRBV7-9; length: 16; CDR3: CASSLVPGQGTYEQYF
J: TRBJ2-3; D: -; V: TRBV5-4; length: 12; CDR3: CASSPHEDTQYF
J: TRBJ2-3; D: TRBD2; V: TRBV5-6; length: 18; CDR3: CASSLGQGGGEGGDTQYF
J: TRBJ2-7; D: TRBD1; V: TRBV6-1; length: 16; CDR3: CASSETPYRGGYEQYF
J: TRBJ1-1; D: -; V: TRBV27; length: 17; CDR3: CASSSTPSRGLNTEAFF
J: TRBJ2-7; D: -; V: TRBV7-2; length: 15; CDR3: CASSLELLTPYEQYF
J: TRBJ1-6; D: -; V: TRBV25-1; length: 16; CDR3: CASSEQGPRGGSPLHF
J: TRBJ2-3; D: -; V: TRBV25-1; length: 17; CDR3: CASSELGSELSTDTQYF
J: TRBJ1-2; D: -; V: TRBV27; length: 15; CDR3: CASSLPDTPQSGYTF
J: TRBJ2-1; D: TRBD2; V: TRBV9; length: 14; CDR3: CASSDSGGAFEQFF
J: TRBJ1-5; D: -; V: TRBV15; length: 12; CDR3: CATSRGSSPQHF
J: TRBJ2-3; D: TRBD2; V: TRBV5-4; length: 15; CDR3: CASSSGRADTDTQYF
J: TRBJ2-1; D: -; V: TRBV9; length: 18; CDR3: CASSVEGGGGPLYNEQFF
J: TRBJ2-1; D: TRBD2; V: TRBV28; length: 15; CDR3: CASSHGLAGVGEQFF
J: TRBJ2-7; D: -; V: TRBV7-6; length: 14; CDR3: CASSKTGFGYEQYF
J: TRBJ2-1; D: -; V: TRBV7-7; length: 14; CDR3: CASSLGKGGREQFF
J: TRBJ2-1; D: TRBD2; V: TRBV7-2; length: 17; CDR3: CASSFQESGGAYNEQFF
J: TRBJ1-1; D: -; V: TRBV6-1; length: 16; CDR3: CASSEAWVAPNTEAFF
J: TRBJ2-3; D: TRBD1; V: TRBV7-9; length: 16; CDR3: CASSLRTGDHTDTQYF
J: TRBJ2-1; D: TRBD2; V: TRBV6-6; length: 15; CDR3: CASRYASGPYNEQFF
J: TRBJ2-2; D: TRBD1; V: TRBV13; length: 16; CDR3: CASSEGQEPNTGELFF
J: TRBJ2-7; D: -; V: TRBV15; length: 15; CDR3: CATSRDLTGYYEQYF
J: TRBJ2-3; D: TRBD2; V: TRBV5-6; length: 14; CDR3: CASVTSGSTDTQYF
J: TRBJ2-7; D: TRBD1; V: TRBV30; length: 13; CDR3: CAWRQGANYEQYF
J: TRBJ1-6; D: -; V: TRBV20-1; length: 11; CDR3: CSARFRSPLHF
J: TRBJ2-2; D: -; V: TRBV19; length: 14; CDR3: CASNAGLNTGELFF
J: TRBJ2-2; D: -; V: TRBV2; length: 13; CDR3: CATTGEVTGELFF
J: TRBJ2-7; D: TRBD1; V: TRBV29-1; length: 13; CDR3: CSVAGQGEREQYF
J: TRBJ1-2; D: -; V: TRBV5-1; length: 13; CDR3: CASSPRLDWGYTF
J: TRBJ2-3; D: TRBD2; V: TRBV2; length: 17; CDR3: CASTDGLAGELTDTQYF
J: TRBJ2-5; D: TRBD2; V: TRBV5-4; length: 16; CDR3: CASRKDGRLGGGTQYF
J: TRBJ1-3; D: TRBD1; V: TRBV5-1; length: 16; CDR3: CASSVGQGDAGNTIYF